This T cell receptor beta chain was recorded in a study of blood T cell repertoires in COVID-19. The CDR3 totals 15 residues. In germline, CDR1 is LNHDA, CDR2 SQIVND (reference sequence). Trimming cost V 6 bases and J 1 base, with 15 bases left between them. In the study's own analysis: It was from reference gene primer amplification that nucleated cell counts were estimated. Clones were sequenced by immunoSEQ multiplex PCR, and TCRdb holds only the in-frame ones, with some missing. The DNA was the basis for D and trimming; V, J and clone size are from that table. The sample gives some 200,000 clones, roughly four fifths of which show up once; 6% to 8% is in the top ten. Donors of Cohort 3 who recovered were those that had two negative PCRs, clearance, or symptom resolution.

The TCR was taken from a man aged 40-49 years who had recovered from COVID-19. The specimen was PBMCs or T cells enriched from blood (not recorded which). The chain employs TRBV19 and TRBJ1-1; D is unclear. The CDR3 reads CASSPGAGRNTEAFF. CDR3 nucleotide sequence: TGTGCCAGTAGCCCTGGAGCGGGTCGGAACACTGAAGCTTTCTTT.